This TCR beta chain was identified during a study of T cells in women clearing cervical HPV infection (dated by TCRdb to 2017 to 2018). Some background on the complete study: The cases were 25 women with histologically confirmed HPV16-related CIN3 or worse, and 2 of those women had invasive cancers. Controls were 25 women whose single incident HPV16 infection cleared within 12 months without precancer or cancer developing. Blood from cases was collected at the visit where the lesion was first found, while blood from controls was collected once the infection could no longer be detected. For cases, a median interval of 149 days, with an interquartile range of about 80 to 200 days, was observed between lesion detection and blood sampling. Since only a few of the women had HLA typing available, the possibility that HLA type was acting as a confounder could not be ruled out. Nested within Costa Rica's Guanacaste HPV Natural History Study, an exploratory proof-of-principle case-control study compared TCR repertoires across cervical HPV16 outcomes. Cases were matched to controls by age within five years and by the year the sample was collected. Median age was 34 years in cases versus around 40 in controls, and baseline characteristics did not differ significantly. The parent cohort enrolled 10,049 women aged 18 or older in Guanacaste, Costa Rica, during about 1993 to 1995 and followed them for 6 to 7 years. Five blinded duplicates per group were added as quality controls, giving some 60 samples: about 50 participants and approximately ten replicates. Overall study results and their limits: Random forest classifiers combining richness and V gene abundances distinguished cases from controls with an estimated AUC of about 0.8. Because the number of T cells in each sample was unknown, differences in richness could reflect differing T-cell content rather than repertoire biology. Across sequencing depths, CIN3+ cases showed significantly higher TCR repertoire richness than controls, but evenness did not differ between the groups. Lower TRBV6-7 relative abundance was observed in cases than in controls (roughly 0.12% versus 0.15%; Bonferroni P = 0.0008). Whether associations preceded infection or resulted from infection could not be shown with the cross-sectional design, and effector/memory subsets and HPV-specific T cells were not isolated.

On this clone itself: This clone's antigen is unknown. The DNA ends 3 residues before the CDR3 does, and the rest of the CDR3 is filled in from the germline J gene.

TCR beta CDR3 regions were amplified by multiplex PCR using the immunoSEQ assay from an average of about 1,200 ng genomic DNA per sample. The assay corrected primer bias using a complete synthetic TCR repertoire to establish an amplification baseline. Amplicons were sequenced on the Illumina platform. On the study's bioinformatics: Sequences were error-corrected by clustering with frequency ratios and a modified nearest-neighbor algorithm, then analyzed in the immunoSEQ Analyzer with IMGT gene definitions. TCR richness and evenness were averaged over 20 rarefaction repeats at each rarefaction depth, excluding samples with fewer sequences than the depth. Relative abundances of V, D and J genes were compared between groups using Wilcoxon rank sum tests, with FDR correction applied. For the blinded duplicates, the intraclass correlation was 95.6% for TCR richness and averaged 76.4% across about 64 gene segments. As stored in TCRdb, this immuneACCESS dataset retains in-frame rearrangements with V and J assigned. A fraction of the clones does not appear; measured against another copy, unresolved V genes explain less than half of the discrepancy, and the remainder lacks a known reason. V and J calls and clone size are as listed in that table; D and trimming were resolved from the DNA. In this sample's table one finds 15,000 or so clones. Of the sample, about 7.2% falls within the top ten clones.

From a lookup of the germline V gene (reference sequence), CDR1 and CDR2 are DFQATT and SNEGSKA. The CDR3 runs 16 residues from the cysteine to the phenylalanine. The DNA has 39 bases, all within the CDR3, and is read from base 1. Unmatched junction bases come to 6, with V trimmed by 0 bases and J by 8 bases. Every participant had a single incident cervical HPV16 infection, and women with prevalent HPV16 infections were excluded. Cervical HPV DNA was detected by MY09/MY11 PCR and genotyped by dot-blot hybridization. About 14 mL of heparinized blood were centrifuged, and the buffy coat was split into aliquots, frozen at -30 degrees C, and then kept at -80 degrees C. QIAGEN kits were used to extract genomic DNA from buffy coat specimens.

This clonotype was obtained from a woman between 18 and 70 years old with a cervical HPV16 infection that either progressed to CIN3+ or cleared (not recorded which). The rearranged segments are TRBV20-1 and TRBJ2-1, with TRBD2 matching 14 junction bases. The sequenced sample consisted of blood buffy coat. The CDR3 bases that were read are TGCAGTGCTAGAGATCCGACTAGCGGGGGGGCGTATGAG. This is translated as CSARDPTSGGAYE. The full CDR3 protein reads CSARDPTSGGAYEQFF.